This T cell receptor beta chain derives from a study of shared clonotypes between healthy human individuals. Adults of Caucasian background living in Nashville, Tennessee made up all donors. It was across several immunoSEQ plates that each subset's genomic DNA was evenly split. Replicate PCRs run on sorted subsets employed about 220 ng DNA, around 27,000 T cell genomes. Clones were read by immunoSEQ multiplex PCR, and TCRdb kept only the in-frame ones, dropping some. The data contain over 75,000 clones, over 60% of them singletons. This clone was observed at least ten times. Trimming took 6 bases from V and 6 from J; bases not matched to a gene: 4. Germline CDR1 is MRHNA and CDR2 is SNTAGT. CDR3 length: 14 amino acids.

Sequenced sample: memory CD8+ T cells sorted from blood. Subset in this sample: CD45RO+ cells pooled with CCR7-negative TemRA cells. This receptor was identified in a man aged 30-40 years in good health. This chain connects TRBV6-4 to TRBJ2-1; the match to TRBD2 covers 11 bases. In DNA form, the CDR3 reads TGTGCCAGCAGCCCGGGACTAGCGGCCAATGAGCAGTTCTTC. Its protein product is CASSPGLAANEQFF.